The rows below give T cell receptor beta chains drawn from one sample of a study of blood T cell repertoires in COVID-19. Using immunoSEQ multiplex PCR, the repertoire was profiled, and TCRdb retains in-frame clones only, with some absent. The sample has roughly 150,000 clones, around 80% seen once; the top ten hold roughly 19%. The sample taken for sequencing was peripheral blood. Every receptor here comes from a woman in her 70s who had recovered from COVID-19. Each CDR3 is given with its conserved first and last residue. D genes are given only for firm matches. A row's size may be missing; if present it is once, few, many or a size class.

CDR3nt: TGTGCCAGCTCACCCCGACAGCAAAGGGACACTGAAGCTTTCTTT; CDR3aa: CASSPRQQRDTEAFF; v_gene: TRBV18; abundance: .; j_gene: TRBJ1-1; d_gene: .
CDR3nt: TGTGCCAGCAGCTTAGATGGGGCTCCTGGCTACACCTTC; CDR3aa: CASSLDGAPGYTF; v_gene: TRBV7-2; abundance: once; j_gene: TRBJ1-2; d_gene: .
CDR3nt: TGTGCCAGTAGTAGACTCAGGGGTTATGAAAAACTGTTTTTT; CDR3aa: CASSRLRGYEKLFF; v_gene: TRBV19; abundance: .; j_gene: TRBJ1-4; d_gene: .
CDR3nt: TGTGCTAGTGGTCTACGGGGGAGGTATGGCTACACCTTC; CDR3aa: CASGLRGRYGYTF; v_gene: TRBV12-5; abundance: .; j_gene: TRBJ1-2; d_gene: .
CDR3nt: TGTGCCAGCAGCCCCGGGGGCTATGGCTACACCTTC; CDR3aa: CASSPGGYGYTF; v_gene: TRBV28; abundance: .; j_gene: TRBJ1-2; d_gene: .
CDR3nt: TGTGCCAGCAGCCACAGACTAGCGGGTCTGGATGAGCAGTTCTTC; CDR3aa: CASSHRLAGLDEQFF; v_gene: TRBV11-3; abundance: .; j_gene: TRBJ2-1; d_gene: TRBD2
CDR3nt: TGTGCCAGCAGCCCGGGGGGGGGCACCATATATTTT; CDR3aa: CASSPGGGTIYF; v_gene: TRBV5-4; abundance: .; j_gene: TRBJ1-3; d_gene: .
CDR3nt: TGTGCCAGCAGCCCCAGCGGAGATACGCAGTATTTT; CDR3aa: CASSPSGDTQYF; v_gene: TRBV3-1/TRBV3-2; abundance: .; j_gene: TRBJ2-3; d_gene: .
CDR3nt: TGTGCCAGCAGCGTAGAACCAGGGCTGAACACTGAAGCTTTCTTT; CDR3aa: CASSVEPGLNTEAFF; v_gene: TRBV9; abundance: .; j_gene: TRBJ1-1; d_gene: .
CDR3nt: TGTGCCAGCAGCCCATACAGGGAGCAAGAGACCCAGTACTTC; CDR3aa: CASSPYREQETQYF; v_gene: TRBV7-9; abundance: .; j_gene: TRBJ2-5; d_gene: .
CDR3nt: TGTGCCTGGAGGGGGACTTACGATGGCTACACCTTC; CDR3aa: CAWRGTYDGYTF; v_gene: TRBV30; abundance: once; j_gene: TRBJ1-2; d_gene: .
CDR3nt: TGTGCCAGCAGCTCAGGACAGGGTATGGGCACAGATACGCAGTATTTT; CDR3aa: CASSSGQGMGTDTQYF; v_gene: TRBV7-2; abundance: .; j_gene: TRBJ2-3; d_gene: TRBD1
CDR3nt: TGTGCCAGCAGTGCGACAGCCCCCAGCACAGATACGCAGTATTTT; CDR3aa: CASSATAPSTDTQYF; v_gene: TRBV25-1; abundance: .; j_gene: TRBJ2-3; d_gene: .
CDR3nt: TGTGCCAGCAGCCAGGAACAGGGGGACACCATATATTTT; CDR3aa: CASSQEQGDTIYF; v_gene: TRBV3-1/TRBV3-2; abundance: .; j_gene: TRBJ1-3; d_gene: TRBD1
CDR3nt: TGTGCCAGCATCCGAAGGGGGGGGCTCCTGGATACGCAGTATTTT; CDR3aa: CASIRRGGLLDTQYF; v_gene: TRBV2; abundance: .; j_gene: TRBJ2-3; d_gene: .
CDR3nt: TGTGCCAGCAGCGAGGGCCCCCGCTACGAGCAGTACTTC; CDR3aa: CASSEGPRYEQYF; v_gene: TRBV11-3; abundance: once; j_gene: TRBJ2-7; d_gene: .
CDR3nt: TGTGCCAGCAGCTTTGGGGGGGCGGGCACAGATACGCAGTATTTT; CDR3aa: CASSFGGAGTDTQYF; v_gene: TRBV7-2; abundance: .; j_gene: TRBJ2-3; d_gene: .
CDR3nt: TGTGCCAGCAGCCCCGGGGAGGTTAGCACAGATACGCAGTATTTT; CDR3aa: CASSPGEVSTDTQYF; v_gene: TRBV21-1; abundance: .; j_gene: TRBJ2-3; d_gene: .
CDR3nt: TGTGCCAGCAGTTTTAGTCGCGAGCAGTACTTC; CDR3aa: CASSFSREQYF; v_gene: TRBV28; abundance: few; j_gene: TRBJ2-7; d_gene: .
CDR3nt: TGTGCCAGCAGCCAAGAAACAGGTTACTATGGCTACACCTTC; CDR3aa: CASSQETGYYGYTF; v_gene: TRBV4-2; abundance: .; j_gene: TRBJ1-2; d_gene: .
CDR3nt: TGTGCCAGCAGCTTGGCTAGGGGGGGCGGAGGAGAGACCCAGTACTTC; CDR3aa: CASSLARGGGGETQYF; v_gene: TRBV5-4; abundance: .; j_gene: TRBJ2-5; d_gene: .
CDR3nt: TGCGCCAGCACCACCCCCCAGGGGGACACTGAAGCTTTCTTT; CDR3aa: CASTTPQGDTEAFF; v_gene: TRBV5-1; abundance: .; j_gene: TRBJ1-1; d_gene: TRBD1
CDR3nt: TGCGCCAGCAGCCCTAGCTTGAACACTGAAGCTTTCTTT; CDR3aa: CASSPSLNTEAFF; v_gene: TRBV4-3; abundance: .; j_gene: TRBJ1-1; d_gene: .
CDR3nt: TGTGCCAGCTCACCGGGGGGAAGCTATGGCTACACCTTC; CDR3aa: CASSPGGSYGYTF; v_gene: TRBV18; abundance: .; j_gene: TRBJ1-2; d_gene: .
CDR3nt: TGTGCCAGCAGCCCTTTAGCGGGGGGGCCGTGGGAGCAGTACTTC; CDR3aa: CASSPLAGGPWEQYF; v_gene: TRBV7-9; abundance: .; j_gene: TRBJ2-7; d_gene: TRBD2
CDR3nt: TGTGCCAGCTCACCACCGGGACAGGGAGTTCCCTACGAGCAGTACTTC; CDR3aa: CASSPPGQGVPYEQYF; v_gene: TRBV18; abundance: once; j_gene: TRBJ2-7; d_gene: TRBD1
CDR3nt: TGTGCCAGCGCCACGACGGGGGGTCGGGGCTACACCTTC; CDR3aa: CASATTGGRGYTF; v_gene: TRBV7-3; abundance: few; j_gene: TRBJ1-2; d_gene: .
CDR3nt: TGCGCCAGCAGCCAGGGTTGGCCGGAGGAGGAGGGCTCCTACGAGCAGTACTTC; CDR3aa: CASSQGWPEEEGSYEQYF; v_gene: TRBV4-3; abundance: .; j_gene: TRBJ2-7; d_gene: .
CDR3nt: TGTGCCAGCAGTGCACAGGGGGGCTACAATGAGCAGTTCTTC; CDR3aa: CASSAQGGYNEQFF; v_gene: TRBV6-4; abundance: few; j_gene: TRBJ2-1; d_gene: TRBD1
CDR3nt: TGTGCCACCCGGCCCCCAGGGGGGACTGAAGCTTTCTTT; CDR3aa: CATRPPGGTEAFF; v_gene: TRBV28; abundance: .; j_gene: TRBJ1-1; d_gene: TRBD1
CDR3nt: TGTGCCAGTAGTGCCTCCAGGGGGCTGGGGGAAAAACTGTTTTTT; CDR3aa: CASSASRGLGEKLFF; v_gene: TRBV19; abundance: .; j_gene: TRBJ1-4; d_gene: TRBD1
CDR3nt: TGTGCCTGGAGTGTAGGAGGGGGCGCGGCTAATGAAAAACTGTTTTTT; CDR3aa: CAWSVGGGAANEKLFF; v_gene: TRBV30; abundance: .; j_gene: TRBJ1-4; d_gene: TRBD1
CDR3nt: TGTGCCAGTAGTATAGCGGGGAGGGCGGGCAATCAGCCCCAGCATTTT; CDR3aa: CASSIAGRAGNQPQHF; v_gene: TRBV19; abundance: .; j_gene: TRBJ1-5; d_gene: .
CDR3nt: TGCGCCAGCAGTGACGGGACAGCTAATGAAAAACTGTTTTTT; CDR3aa: CASSDGTANEKLFF; v_gene: TRBV10-1; abundance: .; j_gene: TRBJ1-4; d_gene: TRBD1
CDR3nt: TGTGCCAGCAGCGCGCGTACTCATCAGCCCCAGCATTTT; CDR3aa: CASSARTHQPQHF; v_gene: TRBV5-8; abundance: .; j_gene: TRBJ1-5; d_gene: .
CDR3nt: TGTGCCAGCGCCATCGGGACAGGGGATGGCTACACCTTC; CDR3aa: CASAIGTGDGYTF; v_gene: TRBV18; abundance: .; j_gene: TRBJ1-2; d_gene: TRBD1
CDR3nt: TGCGCCAGCAGCCCAGACAGGGTCCGGGACACTGAAGCTTTCTTT; CDR3aa: CASSPDRVRDTEAFF; v_gene: TRBV5-1; abundance: .; j_gene: TRBJ1-1; d_gene: TRBD1
CDR3nt: TGTGCCAGCAGCCCGGCTCGGGGTACGCAGTATTTT; CDR3aa: CASSPARGTQYF; v_gene: TRBV7-2; abundance: .; j_gene: TRBJ2-3; d_gene: .
CDR3nt: TGCGCCAGCAGCCAAGCTGCACAGGGGCTCGCTCAGCCCCAGCATTTT; CDR3aa: CASSQAAQGLAQPQHF; v_gene: TRBV4-3; abundance: once; j_gene: TRBJ1-5; d_gene: TRBD1
CDR3nt: TGCGCCAGCACAAGTGGGAGCCCGCCGGGCGGGGAGCTGTTTTTT; CDR3aa: CASTSGSPPGGELFF; v_gene: TRBV4-3; abundance: .; j_gene: TRBJ2-2; d_gene: .
CDR3nt: TGTGCCAGCTCACCATTTGACAGGGCCCTGAACACTGAAGCTTTCTTT; CDR3aa: CASSPFDRALNTEAFF; v_gene: TRBV18; abundance: .; j_gene: TRBJ1-1; d_gene: TRBD1
CDR3nt: TGTGCCAGCAGCTCGCAGGGGGGCAATTCACCCCTCCACTTT; CDR3aa: CASSSQGGNSPLHF; v_gene: TRBV7-9; abundance: few; j_gene: TRBJ1-6; d_gene: TRBD1
CDR3nt: TGTGCCAGCAGCCAGGCCGGGGGGGGCGCGGGGTATGGCTACACCTTC; CDR3aa: CASSQAGGGAGYGYTF; v_gene: TRBV5-4; abundance: .; j_gene: TRBJ1-2; d_gene: .